Many counts were recorded for the clone carrying this TCR beta chain. As yet, its antigen is unknown. Compared with germline, one end of the junction differs, possibly owing to a read error. Germline V CDR1 and CDR2: SGHVS, FQNEAQ. This CDR3 has 17 residues. As for time point: patch test 3, about 24 weeks after DPC sensitization. Treatment defined: therapeutic diphenylcyclopropenone sensitization with weekly scalp DPC. The source of the sample is a study of human T cells and chemical hapten exposure. TCRdb recomputed calls from the RACE reads with MiXCR, one row per CDR3 protein. The sample carries 50,000 to 60,000 distinct CDR3 sequences, around an eighth recorded once. Study-wide findings and caveats: Expanded TCRs grouped into significantly more large CDR3 similarity clusters than controls produced.

The chain combines TRBV7-8 with TRBJ1-5; a possible D gene is TRBD1 (5 bases). The clonotype was recovered from a man between 25 and 39 years old with alopecia areata. Some clones in this sample may be carry-over from other donors' samples. Here the sequenced sample was whole blood, taken in connection with sensitization to the hapten diphenylcyclopropenone (DPC). The CDR3: CASSLGTGTYSNQPQHF. CDR3 DNA: TGTGCCAGCAGCTTAGGTACCGGGACCTATAGCAATCAGCCCCAACATTTT.